A single sample is the source of the 22 T cell receptor beta chains below, sequenced in a study of cytotoxic CD8 clonotypes in ibrutinib-treated CLL. The method was immunoSEQ multiplex PCR; TCRdb's version includes in-frame clones alone and lacks a portion of them. The data contain more than 10,000 clones, around 80% of them singletons. The material sequenced was PBMCs, taken at disease progression, from a patient treated with ibrutinib. These receptors were collected from a human donor with chronic lymphocytic leukemia.

The chain joins TRBV5-8 to TRBJ2-7; D ambiguous. Germline lookup yields CDR1 SGHTS and CDR2 YDEGEE. V lost 0 bases to trimming and J lost 3 bases, with 13 bases between them. The CDR3 loop spans 15 amino acids. The CDR3 DNA reads TGTGCCAGCAGCTTGGCGCGCTGGCGGAGCTACGAGCAGTACTTC. Translation gives CASSLARWRSYEQYF.

This chain connects TRBV28 to TRBJ1-4; D gene uncertain. Trimming stripped 6 bases from V and 3 bases from J, with 14 bases between. This CDR3 is 15 amino acids long. Germline V gene sequence: CDR1 MDHEN, CDR2 SYDVKM. The CDR3 nucleotides read TGTGCCAGCAGGACTGGCGGGTTTGCTAATGAAAAACTGTTTTTT. Translation: CASRTGGFANEKLFF.

This chain links TRBV10-2 with TRBJ2-7, with 9 bases that match TRBD1. Per germline, CDR1 WSHSY and CDR2 SAAADI. The CDR3 sequence is 14 residues long. The trim removed 7 bases at V and 2 bases at J, leaving 6 bases unmatched. The CDR3 sequence: CASKVRQGAYEQYF. The CDR3 nucleotides read TGCGCCAGCAAGGTGCGACAGGGGGCCTACGAGCAGTACTTC.

This chain connects TRBV5-4 to TRBJ2-3, with no clear D. V shed 0 bases and J shed 5 bases, with 10 bases lying between them. The CDR3 consists of 14 residues. The germline gives CDR1 SGHNT, CDR2 YYREEE (reference sequence). The CDR3 region has the DNA TGTGCCAGCAGCTTGGACAGTCCTTTAGATACGCAGTATTTT. Residues: CASSLDSPLDTQYF.

This chain connects TRBV29-1 to TRBJ1-1, with D uncertain. Trimming removed 4 bases at V and 1 base at J, with 7 bases between. Germline loops: CDR1 SQVTM, CDR2 ANQGSEA. This CDR3 is built from 12 residues. CDR3 region: CSVAGKNTEAFF. Written as DNA, the CDR3 is TGCAGCGTTGCCGGCAAGAACACTGAAGCTTTCTTT.

This chain joins TRBV19 and TRBJ2-1; no reliable D call. CDR3 length: 15 amino acids. Germline V CDR1 and CDR2: LNHDA, SQIVND (reference sequence). Trimming pared 4 bases from V and 6 bases from J, leaving 16 bases between. The CDR3 DNA sequence: TGTGCCAGTAGTACCAACCGCTTCGCCTTCAATGAGCAGTTCTTC. Protein: CASSTNRFAFNEQFF. Variable domain in full (rest from reference TRBV19 and TRBJ2-1): DGGITQSPKYLFRKEGQNVTLSCEQNLNHDAMYWYRQDPGQGLRLIYYSQIVNDFQKGDIAEGYSVSREKKESFPLTVTSAQKNPTAFYLCASSTNRFAFNEQFFGPGTRLTVL.

V and J are TRBV6-1 and TRBJ2-6, with D unclear. Trimming pared 3 bases from V and 0 bases from J, leaving 3 bases between. CDR1 and CDR2 (germline): MNHNS, SASEGT. The CDR3 sequence is 14 residues long. CDR3 nucleotide sequence: TGTGCCAGCAGTGAGGGCTCTGGGGCCAACGTCCTGACTTTC. Its protein product is CASSEGSGANVLTF.

The genes are TRBV28 and TRBJ2-7; D perhaps matches TRBD1 (6 bases). The CDR3 contains 14 residues. The germline V and J ends were trimmed by 6 bases and 4 bases, with 16 bases remaining between them. The germline V gene encodes CDR1 MDHEN and CDR2 SYDVKM. CDR3 in amino acids: CASSPWGRGYEQYF. The CDR3 bases are TGTGCCAGCAGCCCTTGGGGGCGCGGGTACGAGCAGTACTTC.

The V call is TRBV19, the J call TRBJ2-1, with TRBD1 as a possible D gene (6 bases). The CDR3 has 16 residues. The germline V gene encodes CDR1 LNHDA and CDR2 SQIVND (reference sequence). V was pared by 9 bases and J by 5 bases, with 23 bases between. The CDR3 DNA reads TGTGCCAGCGCCGGGTGGTCGAGGGGGAGAAACAATGAGCAGTTCTTC. Encoded protein: CASAGWSRGRNNEQFF.

The V call is TRBV28, the J call TRBJ2-1; the D gene is possibly TRBD2 (6 bases). Deletions cut 3 bases from V and 5 bases from J, with 17 bases between. CDR1 and CDR2 from the germline V gene are MDHEN and SYDVKM. The CDR3 spans 16 residues. CDR3: CASSFPTRLGDNEQFF. CDR3 coding DNA: TGTGCCAGCAGTTTCCCCACTCGACTAGGAGACAATGAGCAGTTCTTC.

J is TRBJ2-7 and V is TRBV5-1; D might be TRBD1 or TRBD2, each matching 5 bases. V shed 0 bases and J shed 5 bases, with 12 bases lying between them. Germline V gene lookup returns CDR1 SGHRS and CDR2 YFSETQ. There are 14 residues in the CDR3. CDR3 nucleotide sequence: TGCGCCAGCAGCTTGGCCCCGGGGCGCGACGAGCAGTACTTC. Translation gives CASSLAPGRDEQYF.

This chain links TRBV7-8 with TRBJ2-7; D not certain. The CDR3 runs 11 residues. Between the trimmed V and J ends, which lost 3 bases and 5 bases, there was a span of 5 bases. Per germline, CDR1 SGHVS and CDR2 FQNEAQ. The CDR3 DNA is TGTGCCAGCAGCTTCGGACACGAGCAGTACTTC. This translates into CASSFGHEQYF.

The genes are TRBV7-2 and TRBJ2-1; TRBD1 or TRBD2 may be the D gene (5 bases each). Deletions cut 2 bases from V and 2 bases from J, with 10 bases between. The CDR3 covers 15 residues. CDR1 is SGHTA, CDR2 FQGNSA, per germline. This chain's CDR3 is CASSLRWGTYNEQFF. CDR3 sequence (DNA): TGTGCCAGCAGCTTAAGATGGGGGACCTACAATGAGCAGTTCTTC.

The chain employs TRBV5-1 and TRBJ1-2; a possible D gene is TRBD1 (5 bases). Trimming removed 0 bases at V and 4 bases at J, with 13 bases between. Germline-derived CDR1 and CDR2 are SGHRS and YFSETQ. This CDR3 contains 15 residues. The CDR3, as DNA: TGCGCCAGCAGCTTGGCCACGGCAGGGCCCTATGGCTACACCTTC. This translates into CASSLATAGPYGYTF.

The rearrangement joins TRBV10-3 to TRBJ2-1; the D gene is possibly TRBD2 (6 bases). Per germline, CDR1 ENHRY and CDR2 SYGVKD. This CDR3 is 15 amino acids long. V lost 5 bases to trimming and J lost 4 bases, with 15 bases between them. The CDR3 spells CAISKVASEYNEQFF. CDR3 bases: TGTGCCATCAGTAAGGTGGCTAGCGAATACAATGAGCAGTTCTTC.

The chain has TRBV30 and TRBJ2-1, with 11 nucleotides matching TRBD2. CDR1 and CDR2 (germline): GTSNPN, SVGIG (reference sequence). Trimming at V came to 3 bases and at J to 14 bases, leaving 15 bases not matched to a gene. The CDR3 extends over 15 amino acids. CDR3 region: CAWRQTGLAGMSKFF. In nucleotides, the CDR3 is TGTGCCTGGAGACAAACAGGACTAGCGGGTATGAGTAAGTTCTTC.

This clone came up a few times. The chain uses TRBV13 and TRBJ2-7; 7 positions match TRBD2. This CDR3 has 15 residues. Germline CDR1 is PRHDT and CDR2 is FYEKMQ (reference sequence). The J segment lost 3 bases and the V segment lost 1 base, leaving 6 bases of the junction unmatched. The CDR3 reads CASSLEGGSVYEQYF. The DNA for the CDR3 is TGTGCCAGCAGCTTAGAGGGCGGGAGTGTCTACGAGCAGTACTTC.

This chain connects TRBV5-4 to TRBJ2-2; D unresolved. The V and J ends lost 3 bases and 1 base respectively, with 4 bases between them. Germline CDR1 SGHNT, CDR2 YYREEE (reference sequence). This CDR3 comprises 13 residues. The DNA for the CDR3 is TGTGCCAGCAGCTCGCAGAACACCGGGGAGCTGTTTTTT. It yields the protein CASSSQNTGELFF.

The table lists this clone with a few counts. This sequence joins TRBV4-1 and TRBJ1-5; 7 bases are a match to TRBD1. Trimming at V came to 0 bases and at J to 3 bases, leaving 5 bases not matched to a gene. The germline CDR1 and CDR2 sequences are MGHRA and YSYEKL. The CDR3 is 16 amino acids. The CDR3 reads CASSQESTGNNQPQHF. CDR3 in DNA: TGCGCCAGCAGCCAAGAATCGACAGGGAACAATCAGCCCCAGCATTTT.

This chain joins TRBV13 and TRBJ2-5; 9 nucleotides align to TRBD2. After removal of 3 bases from V and 1 base from J, the junction contained 3 bases not matched to a gene. CDR3 length equals 15 residues. Germline V gene sequence: CDR1 PRHDT, CDR2 FYEKMQ (reference sequence). In nucleotides, the CDR3 is TGTGCCAGCAGCTTTAGCGGGAGAGTCCAAGAGACCCAGTACTTC. Its protein product is CASSFSGRVQETQYF. The whole variable domain, filled in from reference TRBV13 and TRBJ2-5, reads AAGVIQSPRHLIKEKRETATLKCYPIPRHDTVYWYQQGPGQDPQFLISFYEKMQSDKGSIPDRFSAQQFSDYHSELNMSSLELGDSALYFCASSFSGRVQETQYFGPGTRLLVL.

V is TRBV7-8 and J is TRBJ2-7, with D uncertain. V was cut by 1 base and J by 3 bases, with 25 bases left in between. This CDR3 region has 19 residues. In germline, CDR1 is SGHVS, CDR2 FQNEAQ. CDR3 sequence reads: CASSLVSMTGQRADYEQYF. As DNA, the CDR3 is TGTGCCAGCAGCTTAGTATCGATGACTGGTCAGCGAGCTGACTACGAGCAGTACTTC. Combining the CDR3 with reference TRBV7-8 and TRBJ2-7 gives the whole variable domain GAGVSQSPRYKVAKRGQDVALRCDPISGHVSLFWYQQALGQGPEFLTYFQNEAQLDKSGLPSDRFFAERPEGSVSTLKIQRTQQEDSAVYLCASSLVSMTGQRADYEQYFGPGTRLTVT.

The chain combines TRBV29-1 with TRBJ2-7; 10 bases fit TRBD2. Trimming at V came to 6 bases and at J to 3 bases, leaving 5 bases not matched to a gene. The CDR3 is 13 residues long. Germline V lookup: CDR1 SQVTM, CDR2 ANQGSEA. The CDR3 nucleotides read TGCAGCGTCGGGACTAGCGTCGGCTACGAGCAGTACTTC. Protein sequence: CSVGTSVGYEQYF.